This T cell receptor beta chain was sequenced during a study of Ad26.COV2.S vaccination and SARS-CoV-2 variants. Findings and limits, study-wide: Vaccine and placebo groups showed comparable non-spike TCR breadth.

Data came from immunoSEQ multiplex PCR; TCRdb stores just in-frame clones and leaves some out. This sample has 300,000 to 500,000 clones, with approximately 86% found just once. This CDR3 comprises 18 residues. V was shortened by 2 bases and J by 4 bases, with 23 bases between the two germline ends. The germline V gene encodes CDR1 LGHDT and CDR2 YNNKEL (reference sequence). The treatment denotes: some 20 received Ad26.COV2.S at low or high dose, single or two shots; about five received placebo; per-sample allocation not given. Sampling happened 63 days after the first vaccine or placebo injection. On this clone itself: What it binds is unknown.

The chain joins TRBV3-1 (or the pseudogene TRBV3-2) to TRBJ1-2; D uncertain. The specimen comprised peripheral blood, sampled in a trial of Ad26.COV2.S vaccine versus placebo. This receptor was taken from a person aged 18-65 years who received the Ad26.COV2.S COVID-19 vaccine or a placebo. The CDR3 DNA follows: TGTGCCAGCAGCCAAATCTCCCTCCGACAAGATGCACGCTATGGCTACACCTTC. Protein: CASSQISLRQDARYGYTF.